The rows below give T cell receptor beta chains drawn from one sample of a study of blood T cell repertoires in COVID-19. Data came from immunoSEQ multiplex PCR; TCRdb stores just in-frame clones and leaves some out. The data show tens of thousands of clones, around 88% seen once. Sequencing input: peripheral blood. The receptor set was obtained from a woman of 80 years or more with active or convalescent COVID-19. Each CDR3 is given with its conserved first and last residue. The order of the fields is J gene, clone size, V gene, D gene, CDR3 DNA, CDR3 protein. A D gene is named only where the DNA matches it firmly. Clone size is shown for a subset of rows, as once, few, many or a class of expanded clone.

>TRBJ2-5|.|TRBV6-1|TRBD2
TGTGCCAGCAGTGAAGGGTTAGCGGGGGGGCTGAAGACCCAGTACTTC
CASSEGLAGGLKTQYF
>TRBJ2-1|.|TRBV21-1|.
TGTGCCAGCAGCAAAGATGGTAGCGGGGGTGTTTATGAGCAGTTCTTC
CASSKDGSGGVYEQFF
>TRBJ2-3|.|TRBV15|TRBD2
TGTGCCACCAGCAGAGGGACTAGCGGGAGGGGCACAGATACGCAGTATTTT
CATSRGTSGRGTDTQYF
>TRBJ2-5|.|TRBV12-3/TRBV12-4|.
TGTGCCACGAAGGGGGGGGGCCTTGAGACCCAGTACTTC
CATKGGGLETQYF
>TRBJ1-4|.|TRBV5-4|.
TGTGCCAGCAGCTTTGGACTTGGGGAAAAACTGTTTTTT
CASSFGLGEKLFF
>TRBJ2-3|.|TRBV7-9|.
TGTGCCAGCAGCTTAACGGGGGGCCGCACAGATACGCAGTATTTT
CASSLTGGRTDTQYF
>TRBJ2-7|.|TRBV5-1|.
TGCGCCAGCAGCTGGACTGGGATCTCCTACGAGCAGTACTTC
CASSWTGISYEQYF
>TRBJ2-2|.|TRBV5-5|.
TGTGCCAGCAGATTCGGGACAAACACCGGGGAGCTGTTTTTT
CASRFGTNTGELFF
>TRBJ1-5|.|TRBV2|TRBD1
TGTGCCAGCAGCCCCGGGACAGGGCTCTATAGCAATCAGCCCCAGCATTTT
CASSPGTGLYSNQPQHF
>TRBJ1-5|few|TRBV12-5|.
TGTGCTAGTGCCCTGGTGTCCGCAGGACCCCAGCATTTT
CASALVSAGPQHF
>TRBJ1-4|.|TRBV20-1|.
TGCAGTGCAAGTTCGAGTAGAGAAAAACTGTTTTTT
CSASSSREKLFF
>TRBJ1-1|.|TRBV18|.
TGTGCCAGCTCGCCAGACAGCCTAAACACTGAAGCTTTCTTT
CASSPDSLNTEAFF
>TRBJ2-7|.|TRBV7-2|TRBD1
TGTGCCAGCAGCGGACAGGGAGGATTGGCGAATTCACCCTACGAGCAGTACTTC
CASSGQGGLANSPYEQYF
>TRBJ2-7|.|TRBV11-2|.
TGTGCCAGCAGCTTAGATGGAGGGTTCTACGAGCAGTACTTC
CASSLDGGFYEQYF
>TRBJ2-1|.|TRBV3-1/TRBV3-2|.
TGTGCCAGCAGCCAAGCCGTGCGGGGTGAGCAGTTCTTC
CASSQAVRGEQFF
>TRBJ1-4|.|TRBV24-1|TRBD1
TGTGCCACCAGTGACACAAGGACAGGTGATGAAAAACTGTTTTTT
CATSDTRTGDEKLFF
>TRBJ1-2|.|TRBV5-1|TRBD1
TGCGCCAGCAGCCCCACAGGGGACAACTATGGCTACACCTTC
CASSPTGDNYGYTF
>TRBJ2-1|.|TRBV19|.
TGTCCCAGTAGACCCGGGGCGGGGAGGACAGGGAGGGGTGAGCAGTTCTTC
CPSRPGAGRTGRGEQFF
>TRBJ1-6|few|TRBV5-6|.
TGTGCCAGCAGCTTTGGACAGTATAATTCACCCCTCCACTTT
CASSFGQYNSPLHF
>TRBJ2-5|.|TRBV15|.
TGTGCCACCAGCAGACTCCAGGTCCAAGAGACCCAGTACTTC
CATSRLQVQETQYF
>TRBJ1-2|.|TRBV19|.
TGTGCCACTTCGACAGGATATGGCTACACCTTC
CATSTGYGYTF
>TRBJ2-1|few|TRBV9|TRBD1
TGTGCCAGCAGCGTAGGGAGAGGACAGGGGGCATTTTACAATGAGCAGTTCTTC
CASSVGRGQGAFYNEQFF
>TRBJ2-1|.|TRBV11-3|.
TGTGCCAGCAGCTCTCGGGGGGCCAAAGGTGAGCAGTTCTTC
CASSSRGAKGEQFF
>TRBJ2-2|.|TRBV7-2|TRBD1
TGTGCCAGCAGCACCAAGGGACAGGGGACGAACACCGGGGAGCTGTTTTTT
CASSTKGQGTNTGELFF
>TRBJ1-2|few|TRBV19|.
TGTGCCAGTAGTCATCAGGGCAACTATGGCTACACCTTC
CASSHQGNYGYTF
>TRBJ2-7|.|TRBV6-5|.
TGTGCCATTCGAGGATTCTACGAGCAGTACTTC
CAIRGFYEQYF
>TRBJ2-5|.|TRBV7-2|TRBD1
TGTGCCAGCAGCCCGGGACAGGCCCATCAAGAGACCCAGTACTTC
CASSPGQAHQETQYF
>TRBJ2-5|.|TRBV6-5|.
TGTGCCAGCAGTTACTCGGGGGTCGCCGGGAGGACCCAGTACTTC
CASSYSGVAGRTQYF
>TRBJ2-7|.|TRBV9|TRBD2
TGTGCCAGCAGCAATCCCAGGCTAGCGGGAGCAAAGGCGGACGAGCAGTACTTC
CASSNPRLAGAKADEQYF
>TRBJ1-3|.|TRBV5-4|.
TGTGCCAGCAGCACTCAGACAGGATCAGGAAACACCATATATTTT
CASSTQTGSGNTIYF
>TRBJ1-5|.|TRBV7-2|.
TGTGCCAGCAGCTTCGGGGTACGTAGCAATCAGCCCCAGCATTTT
CASSFGVRSNQPQHF
>TRBJ2-3|.|TRBV27|TRBD2
TGTGCCAGCAGTTTGGGGCTAGCGGCAAACACAGATACGCAGTATTTT
CASSLGLAANTDTQYF
>TRBJ2-3|.|TRBV5-6|TRBD2
TGTGCCAGCAGCTTGGACCTAGCGGGTCCGGACACAGATACGCAGTATTTT
CASSLDLAGPDTDTQYF
>TRBJ1-1|.|TRBV18|TRBD1
TGTGCCAGCTCACTTCAGGGACAGGGCACTGAAGCTTTCTTT
CASSLQGQGTEAFF
>TRBJ1-1|.|TRBV10-3|.
TGTGCCATCAGAGGGGAGGGACAAACGAACACTGAAGCTTTCTTT
CAIRGEGQTNTEAFF